Below, 22 T cell receptor beta chains from the same sample are listed, as sequenced in a study of T cell changes during pregnancy in multiple sclerosis. The table came from immunoSEQ multiplex PCR; TCRdb's copy has only in-frame clones and leaves some out. The sample holds 30,000 to 40,000 clones; around 91% are singletons and the top ten take around 6.8%. Here the sequenced sample was CD8+ T cells from peripheral blood mononuclear cells, taken in the second trimester of pregnancy. The receptors were sampled from a female donor with multiple sclerosis, enrolled in a pregnancy study.

The chain couples TRBV5-4 to TRBJ2-7, with D tentatively TRBD2 (6 bases). The CDR3 has 16 residues. Germline CDR1 SGHNT, CDR2 YYREEE (reference sequence). Trimming cost V 0 bases and J 5 bases, with 18 bases left between them. The CDR3 DNA is TGTGCCAGCAGCTTGGGAATCTCCCGAGGAGGGGACGAGCAGTACTTC. As protein: CASSLGISRGGDEQYF.

The rearrangement joins TRBV7-3 to TRBJ1-1; TRBD1 agrees at 7 bases. Germline V gene data show CDR1 as SGHTA and CDR2 as FQGTGA. This CDR3 comprises 17 residues. V lost 5 bases, J lost 6 bases, and 18 bases stayed unmatched. CDR3 amino acids: CASSHVKRGQGVSEAFF. Here the CDR3 DNA reads TGTGCCAGCAGCCATGTCAAACGGGGGCAGGGGGTATCTGAAGCTTTCTTT.

The CDR3 region is CAISRLATDNEQFF. In DNA form, the CDR3 reads TGTGCCATCTCAAGGCTAGCTACAGACAATGAGCAGTTCTTC. The V call is TRBV10-3, the J call TRBJ2-1, with D possibly TRBD2 on 5 matching bases. The CDR3 is 14 residues long. V was pared by 8 bases and J by 5 bases, with 16 bases between. Germline lookup yields CDR1 ENHRY and CDR2 SYGVKD.

Concerning this clone: Other DNA sequences of this sample code for an identical CDR3. This rearrangement joins TRBV9 to TRBJ2-7; TRBD1 is a possible D gene (7 bases). Trimming took off 4 bases at V and 0 bases at J, with 11 bases between the two ends. CDR3 length: 14 amino acids. The germline CDR1 and CDR2 sequences are SGDLS and YYNGEE. The chain's CDR3 is CASSPRDSSYEQYF. CDR3 nucleotide sequence: TGTGCCAGCAGCCCGCGGGACAGCTCCTACGAGCAGTACTTC.

The chain carries TRBV4-1 and TRBJ2-3, with D possibly being TRBD1 (6 bases). V was clipped by 3 bases and J by 2 bases, with 12 bases between them. Germline V gene sequence: CDR1 MGHRA, CDR2 YSYEKL. The CDR3 spans 15 residues. CDR3 sequence reads: CASSHRQDPTDTQYF. The CDR3 bases are TGCGCCAGCAGCCACAGACAGGACCCCACAGATACGCAGTATTTT.

V is TRBV9 and J is TRBJ2-1; 9 bases agree with TRBD1. The CDR3 runs to 15 residues. V shed 5 bases, J shed 9 bases, and the junction held 12 bases outside the gene matches. Looked up from germline, CDR1 is SGDLS and CDR2 is YYNGEE. In DNA, the CDR3 is TGTGCCAGCAGACCCGGGACAGGGCTGCCGGGTGAGCAGTTCTTC. This codes for CASRPGTGLPGEQFF.

This rearrangement joins TRBV28 to TRBJ2-3; D perhaps matches TRBD2 (6 bases). The CDR3 length is 16 residues. V was trimmed by 4 bases and J by 0 bases, leaving 14 bases between them. The germline gives CDR1 MDHEN, CDR2 SYDVKM. The CDR3: CASSWVAGPSTDTQYF. The CDR3 DNA is TGTGCCAGCAGTTGGGTGGCGGGACCAAGCACAGATACGCAGTATTTT.

This rearrangement joins TRBV2 to TRBJ2-5; D not resolved. CDR3 size: 15 residues. CDR1 is SNHLY and CDR2 is FYNNEI in the germline V gene. Deletions cut 2 bases from V and 1 base from J, with 11 bases between. CDR3 nucleotides: TGTGCCAGCAGTGAATTTGGCCGTCTCCAAGAGACCCAGTACTTC. Protein product: CASSEFGRLQETQYF. The variable domain in full, completed from reference TRBV2 and TRBJ2-5, reads EPEVTQTPSHQVTQMGQEVILRCVPISNHLYFYWYRQILGQKVEFLVSFYNNEISEKSEIFDDQFSVERPDGSNFTLKIRSTKLEDSAMYFCASSEFGRLQETQYFGPGTRLLVL.

This clone has just one count. The rearrangement uses TRBV7-9 and TRBJ2-1, with TRBD1 as a possible D gene (6 bases). The germline gives CDR1 SEHNR, CDR2 FQNEAQ (reference sequence). This CDR3 has 13 amino acids. Trimming removed 5 bases at V and 9 bases at J, with 14 bases between. CDR3 sequence (DNA): TGTGCCAGCAGCCCCGGCAGGGGCCTTGAGCAGTTCTTC. Translated: CASSPGRGLEQFF. Supplemented by reference TRBV7-9 and TRBJ2-1, the full variable domain reads DTGVSQNPRHKITKRGQNVTFRCDPISEHNRLYWYRQTLGQGPEFLTYFQNEAQLEKSRLLSDRFSAERPKGSFSTLEIQRTEQGDSAMYLCASSPGRGLEQFFGPGTRLTVL.

The rearrangement joins TRBV5-1 to TRBJ2-7; 7 bases are shared with TRBD1. The V gene end was trimmed by 2 bases and the J gene end by 0 bases; junction bases not matched to a gene: 5. The CDR3 is 15 amino acids. Germline V gives CDR1 SGHRS, CDR2 YFSETQ. In DNA, the CDR3 is TGCGCCAGCAGCTTTACAGGGGTGAGCTCCTACGAGCAGTACTTC. Its translation is CASSFTGVSSYEQYF.

The gene calls are TRBV6-1 and TRBJ2-5, with D possibly TRBD2 on 6 matching bases. Germline V gene data show CDR1 as MNHNS and CDR2 as SASEGT. Trimming stripped 4 bases from V and 5 bases from J, with 26 bases between. CDR3 length equals 18 residues. CDR3 coding DNA: TGTGCCAGCAGTGCTCCGTTGGTGGACTATCTCGTTGTTGAGACCCAGTACTTC. This encodes CASSAPLVDYLVVETQYF.

The V and J genes are TRBV5-1 and TRBJ2-1; no clear D. The CDR3 has 11 residues. V was shortened by 1 base and J by 9 bases, with 5 bases between the two germline ends. Germline V gene lookup returns CDR1 SGHRS and CDR2 YFSETQ. CDR3 nucleotide sequence: TGCGCCAGCAGCTTGATGGCTGAGCAGTTCTTC. Translating it yields CASSLMAEQFF.

J is TRBJ1-2 and V is TRBV6-6, with D hard to call. Looked up from germline, CDR1 is MNHNY and CDR2 is SVGAGI (reference sequence). The CDR3 length is 13 residues. V lost 6 bases and J 5 bases, leaving 13 bases between the germline ends. Here the CDR3 reads CASSQEETYGYTF. CDR3 in DNA: TGTGCCAGCAGCCAGGAGGAGACTTATGGCTACACCTTC.

The chain joins TRBV6-6 to TRBJ2-5; 11 positions agree with TRBD2. V lost 2 bases, J lost 2 bases, and 4 bases stayed unmatched. Germline-derived CDR1 and CDR2 are MNHNY and SVGAGI (reference sequence). The CDR3 sequence is 16 residues long. The CDR3 sequence: CASSYGGLAEQETQYF. The CDR3 DNA follows: TGTGCCAGCAGTTACGGGGGACTAGCGGAACAAGAGACCCAGTACTTC.

With respect to this clone: Other DNA sequences in this specimen translate into the identical CDR3. V gene TRBV27 combines with J gene TRBJ1-5; no reliable D call. The CDR3 loop spans 14 amino acids. Germline CDR1 reads MNHEY; CDR2 reads SMNVEV (reference sequence). Trimming shortened V by 5 bases and J by 1 base, and 9 bases separated the two germline ends. The CDR3 region is CASSVTGSNQPQHF. The CDR3 region has the DNA TGTGCCAGCAGTGTTACCGGGAGCAATCAGCCCCAGCATTTT.

This clone was detected a few times. The CDR3 region has the DNA TGCGCCAGCAGATTTAGGGACAGAAAAAACATTCAGTACTTC. Residues: CASRFRDRKNIQYF. V gene TRBV23-1 combines with J gene TRBJ2-4, with 7 bases aligning to TRBD1. TRBV23-1 is treated as an ORF (open reading frame) with a function not yet certain. V lost 6 bases to trimming and J lost 4 bases; unmatched junction nucleotides: 6. CDR3 length: 14 residues.

The chain uses TRBV27 and TRBJ2-7; 7 bases map to TRBD2. The CDR3 length is 16 residues. The J segment lost 1 base and the V segment lost 5 bases, leaving 11 bases of the junction unmatched. Germline loops: CDR1 MNHEY, CDR2 SMNVEV (reference sequence). DNA of the CDR3: TGTGCCAGCAGTCCCTCCAGCGGGGACCTTTCCTACGAGCAGTACTTC. It encodes CASSPSSGDLSYEQYF.

This clone was counted between two and nine times. This rearrangement joins TRBV15 to TRBJ1-4; 9 positions match TRBD1. CDR1 and CDR2 from the germline V gene are LNHNV and YYDKDF (reference sequence). This CDR3 has 16 residues. The V segment lost 1 base and the J segment 7 bases; nucleotides outside the gene matches: 7. The CDR3 region has the DNA TGTGCCACCAGCAGAGGGGCGGACAGGGGCTCTGAAAAACTGTTTTTT. It specifies CATSRGADRGSEKLFF.

The chain employs TRBV7-2 and TRBJ2-7; D might be TRBD2 (6 bases). The germline gives CDR1 SGHTA, CDR2 FQGNSA. There are 14 residues in the CDR3. V shed 3 bases and J shed 4 bases, with 13 bases lying between them. The CDR3 sequence: CASSFTGAGYEQYF. For the CDR3, the DNA is TGTGCCAGCAGCTTTACGGGAGCAGGGTACGAGCAGTACTTC.

V and J are TRBV11-3 and TRBJ1-1, with TRBD1 as a possible D gene (6 bases). V lost 4 bases and J lost 4, with 13 bases in between. The germline V gene has CDR1 SGHNT and CDR2 YENEEA. CDR3 length equals 14 residues. CDR3 in DNA: TGTGCCAGCAGCTCTAAACAGGGTTTCACTGAAGCTTTCTTT. This sequence encodes CASSSKQGFTEAFF.

The chain couples TRBV5-6 to TRBJ2-1; 8 bases agree with TRBD1. J gave up 3 bases and V 3 bases, and 11 bases lay outside the gene matches. The CDR3 runs 17 residues. Germline CDR1 SGHDT, CDR2 YYEEEE. The CDR3 loop reads CASSSEPRTGLYNEQFF. The CDR3 DNA reads as TGTGCCAGCAGCTCCGAACCTCGGACAGGGCTCTACAATGAGCAGTTCTTC.

The chain links TRBV30 to TRBJ2-7; D ambiguous. The V gene's germline CDR1 is GTSNPN and CDR2 SVGIG (reference sequence). The CDR3 totals 13 residues. V was trimmed by 7 bases and J by 3 bases, leaving 16 bases between them. Here the CDR3 DNA reads TGTGCCTCGTTTGGAGAAATGGGCTACGAGCAGTACTTC. Protein sequence: CASFGEMGYEQYF.